These 5 T cell receptor beta chains were all obtained from the same sample, sequenced in a study of OX40 agonist ivuxolimab in advanced cancers. The protocol was immunoSEQ multiplex PCR, while the TCRdb copy is restricted to in-frame clones and leaves out a portion. In the table there are 55,000 to 80,000 clones, roughly 80% of which are singletons. Material: CD4+ or CD8+ T cells sorted from blood, obtained in a trial of the OX40 agonist ivuxolimab. These receptors all stem from an adult with an advanced solid tumor such as melanoma, head and neck, liver or kidney cancer.

V usage is TRBV6-5 and J usage is TRBJ1-1; D gene ambiguous. V gave up 8 bases and J gave up 3 bases, with 7 bases separating them. The CDR3 runs 11 residues. Germline V lookup: CDR1 MNHEY, CDR2 SVGAGI. This CDR3 reads CASGTYTEAFF. DNA for the CDR3: TGTGCCAGCGGAACCTACACTGAAGCTTTCTTT.

The rearrangement joins TRBV7-9 to TRBJ2-6, with D tentatively TRBD2 (6 bases). The CDR3 is 17 amino acids. V was cut by 8 bases and J by 0 bases, with 17 bases left in between. Germline V lookup: CDR1 SEHNR, CDR2 FQNEAQ (reference sequence). In DNA, the CDR3 is TGTGCCAGCCTTGTCCGGGGGAACGTCTCTGGGGCCAACGTCCTGACTTTC. Its translation is CASLVRGNVSGANVLTF.

The rearrangement uses TRBV5-1 and TRBJ1-5; 7 bases match TRBD1. V shed 5 bases and J 9 bases; nucleotides not matched to a gene: 17. Germline V gene sequence: CDR1 SGHRS, CDR2 YFSETQ. There are 16 residues in the CDR3. The CDR3 loop reads CASRETPTGAGTPQHF. CDR3 coding DNA: TGCGCCAGCAGGGAAACCCCAACAGGGGCAGGTACGCCCCAGCATTTT.

The chain uses TRBV19 and TRBJ2-1; the match to TRBD2 covers 11 bases. Per the germline V gene, CDR1 is LNHDA and CDR2 is SQIVND (reference sequence). Losses at the gene ends were 7 bases for V and 1 base for J; bases not matched to a gene: 6. There are 16 residues in the CDR3. CDR3 region: CASTSSGRPSYNEQFF. The CDR3 coding sequence is TGTGCCAGTACTTCTAGCGGGAGGCCTTCCTACAATGAGCAGTTCTTC.

This clone was seen a single time. This sequence joins TRBV23-1 and TRBJ1-5; D remains unclear. TRBV23-1 is known as an ORF, though its function is uncertain. The CDR3 consists of 13 residues. Trimming took 0 bases from V and 6 from J, leaving 6 bases between them. As DNA, the CDR3 is TGCGCCAGCAGTCAATCCACTTTTCAGCCCCAGCATTTT. This codes for CASSQSTFQPQHF.